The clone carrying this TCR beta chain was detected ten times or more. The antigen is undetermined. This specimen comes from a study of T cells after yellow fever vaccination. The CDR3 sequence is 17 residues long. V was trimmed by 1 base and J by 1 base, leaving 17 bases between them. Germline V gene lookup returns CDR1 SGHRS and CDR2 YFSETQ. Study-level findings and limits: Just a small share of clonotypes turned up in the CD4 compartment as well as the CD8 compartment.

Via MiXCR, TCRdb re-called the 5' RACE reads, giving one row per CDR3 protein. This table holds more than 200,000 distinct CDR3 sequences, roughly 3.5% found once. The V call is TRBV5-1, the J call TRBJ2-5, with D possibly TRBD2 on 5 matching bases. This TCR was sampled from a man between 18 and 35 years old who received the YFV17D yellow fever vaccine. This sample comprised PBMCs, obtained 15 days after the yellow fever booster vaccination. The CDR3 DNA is TGCGCCAGCAGCTTGATCGGGGAATATGGAGTCCAAGAGACCCAGTACTTC. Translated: CASSLIGEYGVQETQYF.